Listed here is a single TCR beta chain. The ends were cut back, 0 bases at V and 6 bases at J, with 6 bases in the middle. The CDR3 has 13 residues. CDR1 is LGHNA, CDR2 YNFKEQ, per germline. This entry belongs to a study of T-cell reconstitution after alpha-beta-depleted transplantation in children. Unique molecular identifiers were incorporated during preparation of the TCRbeta library. TCRdb used MiXCR to reprocess the PCR reads, holding one entry per CDR3 protein. In the table there are a few hundred thousand distinct CDR3 sequences, roughly 22% of which are singletons. This clonotype was obtained from a human donor who donated a stem cell graft to a child with acute myeloid leukemia. This chain connects TRBV4-2 to TRBJ1-5; D gene ambiguous. The sequenced sample was PBMCs from the stem cell graft donor, obtained from the stem cell graft. The CDR3 nucleotides read TGTGCCAGCAGCCAAGATCAAAGTCAGCCCCAGCATTTT. It is translated as CASSQDQSQPQHF.